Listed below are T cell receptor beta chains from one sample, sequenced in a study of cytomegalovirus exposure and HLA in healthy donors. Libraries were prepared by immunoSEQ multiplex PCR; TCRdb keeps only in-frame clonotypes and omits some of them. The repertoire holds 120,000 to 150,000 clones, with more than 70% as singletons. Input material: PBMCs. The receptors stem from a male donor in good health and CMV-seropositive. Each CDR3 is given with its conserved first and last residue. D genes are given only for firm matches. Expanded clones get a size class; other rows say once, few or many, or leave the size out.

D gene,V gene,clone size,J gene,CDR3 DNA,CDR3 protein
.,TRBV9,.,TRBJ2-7,TGTGCCAGCAGCGTAGAGGCAGGGTTATCCGAGCAGTACTTC,CASSVEAGLSEQYF
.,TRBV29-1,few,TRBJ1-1,TGCAGCGCCCGGGACACCCACATTGAAGCTTTCTTT,CSARDTHIEAFF
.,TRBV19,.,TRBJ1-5,TGTGCCAGTAGTTTCATGACAGGCCTCAATCAGCCCCAGCATTTT,CASSFMTGLNQPQHF
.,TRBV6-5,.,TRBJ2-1,TGTGCCAGCAGTTACGCCGGGACCTACAATGAGCAGTTCTTC,CASSYAGTYNEQFF
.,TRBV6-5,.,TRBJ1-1,TGTGCCAGCAGTTACTCCACACTGAACACTGAAGCTTTCTTT,CASSYSTLNTEAFF
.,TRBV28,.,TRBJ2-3,TGTGCCAGCAGTTTAGTCACGGGGAGACGCACAGATACGCAGTATTTT,CASSLVTGRRTDTQYF
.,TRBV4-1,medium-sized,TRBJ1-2,TGCGCCAGCAGCCAAGATCTTACGGAGTACGGCTACACCTTC,CASSQDLTEYGYTF
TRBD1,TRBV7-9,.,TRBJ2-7,TGTGCCAGCAGCCACGGACAGGCCTCATCTTACGAGCAGTACTTC,CASSHGQASSYEQYF
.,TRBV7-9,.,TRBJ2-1,TGTGCCAGCAGCTTAGGCGGGGTGATGATTTTGGAGCAGTTCTTC,CASSLGGVMILEQFF
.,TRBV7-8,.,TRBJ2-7,TGTGCCAGCAGCTTAAAGTCAGGGGCGACCAACTACGAGCAGTACTTC,CASSLKSGATNYEQYF
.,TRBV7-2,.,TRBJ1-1,TGTGCCAGCAGCTTATATCAGGGAGGGACTGAAGCTTTCTTT,CASSLYQGGTEAFF
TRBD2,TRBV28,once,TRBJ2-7,TGTGCCAGCGGGACTAGAACCTACGAGCAGTACTTC,CASGTRTYEQYF
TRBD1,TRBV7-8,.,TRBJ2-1,TGTGCCAGCAGCCTCGTTGGGACAGGGACAAATGAGCAGTTCTTC,CASSLVGTGTNEQFF
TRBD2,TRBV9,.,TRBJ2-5,TGTGCCAGCAGCGTAGTAGGGGCGGGGGAAGAGACCCAGTACTTC,CASSVVGAGEETQYF
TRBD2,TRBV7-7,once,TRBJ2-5,TGTGCTAGCAGCATTACTAGCGGGAGAGGGGAGACCCAGTACTTC,CASSITSGRGETQYF
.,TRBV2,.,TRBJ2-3,TGTGCCAGCAGTGTGGGCAGCACAGATACGCAGTATTTT,CASSVGSTDTQYF
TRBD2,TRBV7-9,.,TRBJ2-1,TGTGCCAGCAGTCAGACTAGCGGGAGGGGGGGTGAGCAGTTCTTC,CASSQTSGRGGEQFF